The 3 T cell receptor beta chains below all came from one sample that was sequenced in a study of blood T cells in healthy people across ages (dated by TCRdb to between 2014 and 2017). The library was built by means of 5' RACE. TCRdb records Illumina HiSeq 2500 as the sequencer. A second roughly 6 to 12 cycle PCR used a sample-barcoded 5' primer and a J-beta primer mix. The raw public reads went through TCRdb reprocessing: fastp at Q25, MiXCR clone calling, in-frame beta chains kept. Each entry merges the rows of one CDR3 protein and shows their most common DNA and genes. The sample table holds 600,000 to 1,000,000 distinct CDR3 sequences, of which approximately 25% were seen once. Clones ranked in the top ten supply roughly 3.5% of the sample. This same sample was also part of a study on T cells of mothers and their children.

The sequencing input was blood. These receptors originate from a boy aged 5-17 years in good health.

In its sample, this clonotype was seen a few times. The chain carries TRBV2 and TRBJ1-5; 7 nucleotides agree with TRBD1. V lost 7 bases to trimming and J lost 11 bases; unmatched junction nucleotides: 17. The CDR3 totals 15 residues. Per germline, CDR1 SNHLY and CDR2 FYNNEI. CDR3 loop: CASKLVRQGAGAQHF. In DNA form, the CDR3 reads TGTGCCAGCAAGCTGGTTCGACAGGGAGCAGGGGCCCAGCATTTT.

This sequence joins TRBV29-1 and TRBJ2-7, with 9 positions matching TRBD1. V dropped 0 bases and J dropped 2; count of bases not matched to a gene: 2. In germline, CDR1 is SQVTM, CDR2 ANQGSEA. The CDR3 contains 14 residues. CDR3 loop: CSVEDGTGTYEQYF. The CDR3 bases are TGCAGCGTTGAAGATGGGACAGGGACCTACGAGCAGTACTTC.

The chain combines TRBV6-5 with TRBJ1-2; D is unresolved. The CDR3 totals 14 residues. Germline values: CDR1 MNHEY, CDR2 SVGAGI. V was cut by 0 bases and J by 4 bases, with 9 bases left in between. The DNA of the CDR3 is TGTGCCAGCAGTTACTCTTCGCCGCTCTATGGCTACACCTTC. It is translated as CASSYSSPLYGYTF.